This paragraph reports one T cell receptor (beta chain). The ends were cut back, 4 bases at V and 8 bases at J, with 3 bases in the middle. Germline CDR1 MGHDK, CDR2 SYGVNS. The CDR3 contains 10 residues. This specimen belongs to a study of shared clonotypes between healthy human individuals. Only CD45RO-negative cells positively selected for CCR7 counted as naive CD8 cells, so terminally differentiated effector memory CD45RA+ cells were excluded. Deep was the level at which the assay was run. Produced via immunoSEQ multiplex PCR; TCRdb's table is partial and in-frame only. The sample holds millions of clones, roughly 95% seen once.

Sequencing was performed on naive CD8+ T cells sorted from blood. This receptor was taken from a young man in good health. The V call is TRBV25-1, the J call TRBJ2-1; no clear D gene. CDR3 region: CASSAHEQFF. The CDR3 DNA reads as TGTGCCAGCAGTGCGCATGAGCAGTTCTTC.